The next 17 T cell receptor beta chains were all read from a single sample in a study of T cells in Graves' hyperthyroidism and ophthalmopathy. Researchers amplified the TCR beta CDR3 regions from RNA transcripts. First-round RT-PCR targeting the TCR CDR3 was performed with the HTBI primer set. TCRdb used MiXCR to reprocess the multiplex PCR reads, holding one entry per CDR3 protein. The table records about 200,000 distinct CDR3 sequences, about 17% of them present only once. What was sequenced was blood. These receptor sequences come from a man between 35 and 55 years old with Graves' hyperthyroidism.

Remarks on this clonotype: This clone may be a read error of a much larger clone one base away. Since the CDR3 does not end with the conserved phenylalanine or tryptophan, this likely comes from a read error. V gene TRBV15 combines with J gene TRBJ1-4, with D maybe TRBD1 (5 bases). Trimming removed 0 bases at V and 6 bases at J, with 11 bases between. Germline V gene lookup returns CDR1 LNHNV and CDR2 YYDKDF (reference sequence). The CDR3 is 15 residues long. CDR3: CATSRESGRDEKLFS. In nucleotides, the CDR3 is TGTGCCACCAGCAGAGAGTCGGGCAGGGATGAAAAACTGTTTTCT.

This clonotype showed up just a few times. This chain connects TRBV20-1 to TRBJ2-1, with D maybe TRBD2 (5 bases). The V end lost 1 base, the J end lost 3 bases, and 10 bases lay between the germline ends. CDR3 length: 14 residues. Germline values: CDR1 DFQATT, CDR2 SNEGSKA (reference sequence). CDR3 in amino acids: CSARGGSVYNEQFF. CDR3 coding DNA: TGCAGTGCTAGAGGCGGTAGCGTCTACAATGAGCAGTTCTTC.

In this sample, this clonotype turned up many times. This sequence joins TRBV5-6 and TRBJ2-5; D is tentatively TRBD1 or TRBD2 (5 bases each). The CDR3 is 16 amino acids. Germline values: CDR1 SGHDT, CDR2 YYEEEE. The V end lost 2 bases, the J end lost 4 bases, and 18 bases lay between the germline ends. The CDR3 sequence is CASSFVQTRAGETQYF. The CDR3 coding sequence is TGTGCCAGCAGCTTCGTTCAGACCAGGGCGGGAGAGACCCAGTACTTC.

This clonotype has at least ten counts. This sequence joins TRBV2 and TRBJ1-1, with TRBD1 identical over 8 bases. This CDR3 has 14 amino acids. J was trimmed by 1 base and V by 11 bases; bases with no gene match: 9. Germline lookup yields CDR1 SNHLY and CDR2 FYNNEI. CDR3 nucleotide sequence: TGTGCCGGAACGACAGGGACAGGGAACACTGAAGCTTTCTTT. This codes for CAGTTGTGNTEAFF.

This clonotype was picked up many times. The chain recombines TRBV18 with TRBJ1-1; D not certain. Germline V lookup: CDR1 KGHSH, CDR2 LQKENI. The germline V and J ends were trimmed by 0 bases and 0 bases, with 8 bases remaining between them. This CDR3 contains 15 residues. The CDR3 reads CASSPPSKVNTEAFF. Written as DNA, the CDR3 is TGTGCCAGCTCACCACCCTCGAAAGTGAACACTGAAGCTTTCTTT.

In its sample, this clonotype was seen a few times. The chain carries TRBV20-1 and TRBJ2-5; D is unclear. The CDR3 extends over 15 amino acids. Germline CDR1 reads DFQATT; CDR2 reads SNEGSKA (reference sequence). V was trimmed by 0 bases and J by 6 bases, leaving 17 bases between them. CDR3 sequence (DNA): TGCAGTGCTAGAGATGGGCAGGACCTCATGAAGACCCAGTACTTC. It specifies CSARDGQDLMKTQYF.

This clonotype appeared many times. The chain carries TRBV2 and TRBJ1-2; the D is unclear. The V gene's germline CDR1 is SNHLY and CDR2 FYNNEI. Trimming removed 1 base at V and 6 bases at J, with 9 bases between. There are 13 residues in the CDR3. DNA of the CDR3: TGTGCCAGCAGTGAAGAAGCAGGCCATGGCTACACCTTC. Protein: CASSEEAGHGYTF.

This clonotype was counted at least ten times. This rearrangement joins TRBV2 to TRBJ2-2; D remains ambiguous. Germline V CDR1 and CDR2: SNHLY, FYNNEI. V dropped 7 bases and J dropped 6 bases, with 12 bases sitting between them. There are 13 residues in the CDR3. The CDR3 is CASTNRPAGELFF. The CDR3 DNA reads TGTGCCAGCACCAATAGACCCGCCGGGGAGCTGTTTTTT.

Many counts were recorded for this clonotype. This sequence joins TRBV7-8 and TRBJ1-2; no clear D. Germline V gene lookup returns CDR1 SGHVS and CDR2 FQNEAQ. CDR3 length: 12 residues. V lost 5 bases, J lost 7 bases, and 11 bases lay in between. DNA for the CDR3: TGTGCCAGCAGCCTAGTGGCAGGTGGCTACACCTTC. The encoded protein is CASSLVAGGYTF.

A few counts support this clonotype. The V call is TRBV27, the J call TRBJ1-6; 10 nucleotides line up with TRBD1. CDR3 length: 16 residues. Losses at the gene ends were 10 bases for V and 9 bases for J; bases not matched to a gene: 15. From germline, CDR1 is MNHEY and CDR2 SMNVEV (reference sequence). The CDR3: CATLRPDRGRSSPLHF. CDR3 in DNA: TGTGCCACCTTACGGCCCGACAGGGGGCGGAGTTCACCCCTCCACTTT.

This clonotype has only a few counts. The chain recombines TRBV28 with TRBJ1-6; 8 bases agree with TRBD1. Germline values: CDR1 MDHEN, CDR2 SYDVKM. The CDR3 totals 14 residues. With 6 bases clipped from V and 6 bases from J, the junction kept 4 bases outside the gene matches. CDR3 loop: CASRPTGGNSPLHF. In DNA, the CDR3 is TGTGCCAGCAGGCCCACAGGGGGTAATTCACCCCTCCACTTT.

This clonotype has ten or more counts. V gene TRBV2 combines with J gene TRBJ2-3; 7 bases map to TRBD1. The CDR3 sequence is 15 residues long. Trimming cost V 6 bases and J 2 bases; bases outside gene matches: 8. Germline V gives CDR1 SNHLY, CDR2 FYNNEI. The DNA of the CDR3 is TGTGCCAGCAGACGAGGGACAGAATTCACAGATACGCAGTATTTT. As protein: CASRRGTEFTDTQYF.

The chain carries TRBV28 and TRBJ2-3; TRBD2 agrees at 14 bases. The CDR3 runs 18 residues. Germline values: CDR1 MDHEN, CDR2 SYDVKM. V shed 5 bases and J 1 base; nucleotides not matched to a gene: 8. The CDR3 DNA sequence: TGTGCCAGCAGTCCCCGACTAGCGGGGGGGGCTGGCACAGATACGCAGTATTTT. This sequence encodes CASSPRLAGGAGTDTQYF.

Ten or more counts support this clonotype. DNA for the CDR3: TGTGCCAGCAGTTACTCGACAGGGCCTGATTCACCCCTCCACTTT. This gives the protein CASSYSTGPDSPLHF. This chain connects TRBV6-6 to TRBJ1-6; 7 bases are shared with TRBD1. This CDR3 region has 15 residues. With V trimmed by 0 bases and J by 8 bases, 4 bases remained unmatched. Germline-derived CDR1 and CDR2 are MNHNY and SVGAGI (reference sequence).

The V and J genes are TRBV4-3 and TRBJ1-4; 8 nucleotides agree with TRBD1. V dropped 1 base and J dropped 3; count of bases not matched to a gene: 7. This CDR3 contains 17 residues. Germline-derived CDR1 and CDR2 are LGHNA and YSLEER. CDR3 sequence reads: CASSQGRRGLSNEKLFF. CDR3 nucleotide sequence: TGCGCCAGCAGCCAAGGGCGCAGGGGGCTGTCTAATGAAAAACTGTTTTTT.

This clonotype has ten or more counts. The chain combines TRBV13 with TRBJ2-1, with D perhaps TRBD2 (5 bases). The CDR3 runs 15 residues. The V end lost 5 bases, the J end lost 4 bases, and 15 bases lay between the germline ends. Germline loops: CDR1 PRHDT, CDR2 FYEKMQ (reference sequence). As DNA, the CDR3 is TGTGCCAGCAGCCAAGACTTGACGGGATACAATGAGCAGTTCTTC. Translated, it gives CASSQDLTGYNEQFF.

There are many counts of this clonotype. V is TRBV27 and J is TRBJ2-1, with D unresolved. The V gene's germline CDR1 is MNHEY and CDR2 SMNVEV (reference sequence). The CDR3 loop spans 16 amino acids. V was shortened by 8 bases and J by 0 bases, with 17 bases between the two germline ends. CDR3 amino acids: CASGPLAAGSYNEQFF. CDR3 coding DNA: TGTGCCAGCGGACCCCTTGCGGCCGGCTCCTACAATGAGCAGTTCTTC.